The text below deals with one T cell receptor (beta chain). Its antigen is as yet unknown. This record comes from a study of cytomegalovirus exposure and HLA in healthy donors. Overall study: The same platform used for the 500 to 850 first-cohort repertoires was also used for the approximately 120 validation repertoires, as a later analysis reported. Findings and limits, study-wide: It was approximately 150 TCR beta chains that were listed as cytomegalovirus-associated. In vitro experiments confirmed that three CMV-associated chains were specific for CMV antigens. Using the classifier, cytomegalovirus status was reportedly diagnosed with high specificity and sensitivity.

V lost 0 bases and J lost 7; bases outside the gene matches: 4. The CDR3 totals 14 residues. Germline CDR1 and CDR2: SGHVS and FQNEAQ. The repertoire was sequenced with immunoSEQ multiplex PCR; TCRdb's copy has only in-frame clones and lacks some. The sample contains about 200,000 clones, over 65% of which appear only once. This sequence joins TRBV7-8 and TRBJ1-2; 8 bases are a match to TRBD1. The sequencing sample was made of PBMCs. The sequence derives from a woman under 30 in good health and CMV-seronegative. The CDR3 DNA reads TGTGCCAGCAGCTTAGCTGCAGGGGGCTCTGGCTACACCTTC. Translating gives CASSLAAGGSGYTF.